A selection of T cell receptor beta chains follows, all from one sample in a study of T cells after yellow fever vaccination. From the 5' RACE reads, TCRdb called clonotypes with MiXCR, one entry per CDR3 protein. The data contain around 610,000 distinct CDR3 sequences, approximately 13% of them seen just once; the ten biggest clones take up over 12%. Here the sequenced sample was PBMCs, taken on the day of the yellow fever booster vaccination. These receptors were taken from a man aged 30 to 45 who received the YFV17D yellow fever vaccine. The CDR3 runs from the conserved cysteine through the conserved F or W. The order of the fields is V gene, clone size, D gene, J gene, CDR3 protein, CDR3 DNA. The D gene is left open where the match is weak. Size is stated for part of the rows, as once, few or many counts, or as a class when the clone is expanded.

>TRBV10-3|.|.|TRBJ2-1
CAISVGEVNEQFF
TGTGCCATCAGTGTCGGGGAAGTGAATGAGCAGTTCTTC
>TRBV20-1|few|.|TRBJ1-2
CSARGTGGGYTF
TGCAGTGCTAGAGGCACGGGGGGTGGCTACACCTTC
>TRBV12-3/TRBV12-4|many|TRBD1|TRBJ1-3
CASDMGQGDTIYF
TGTGCCAGTGACATGGGACAGGGAGACACCATATATTTT
>TRBV27|few|.|TRBJ2-1
CASSYGVGGEQFF
TGTGCCAGCAGCTATGGCGTAGGGGGTGAGCAGTTCTTC
>TRBV24-1|few|TRBD2|TRBJ2-7
CATSGGGLTSGGEQYF
TGTGCCACCAGTGGGGGGGGACTTACTTCCGGGGGCGAGCAGTACTTC
>TRBV5-1|many|.|TRBJ2-3
CASSLAWRTGLHYTQYF
TGCGCCAGCAGCTTGGCCTGGCGGACAGGACTACATTATACGCAGTATTTT
>TRBV5-1|.|.|TRBJ2-3
CASSPGSTTDTQYF
TGCGCCAGCAGCCCCGGGAGTACCACAGATACGCAGTATTTT
>TRBV4-1|few|TRBD2|TRBJ2-1
CASSQAYRGLAYNEQFF
TGCGCCAGCAGCCAAGCCTATAGGGGACTAGCTTATAATGAGCAGTTCTTC
>TRBV5-1|many|.|TRBJ2-7
CASSSRASYEQYF
TGCGCCAGCAGCTCAAGGGCCTCCTACGAGCAGTACTTC
>TRBV7-2|.|.|TRBJ2-7
CASSSRLITGRGYEQYF
TGTGCCAGCAGCTCCCGGCTAATCACTGGACGGGGGTACGAGCAGTACTTC
>TRBV19|few|.|TRBJ1-2
CASSTSYGYTF
TGTGCCAGTAGTACCTCCTATGGCTACACCTTC
>TRBV5-4|few|.|TRBJ2-7
CASSLSTPSEQYF
TGTGCCAGCAGCTTGTCGACACCCAGCGAGCAGTACTTC
>TRBV6-2/TRBV6-3|.|TRBD2|TRBJ2-7
CASSYPGLGPYEQYF
TGTGCCAGCAGTTATCCGGGACTAGGACCTTACGAGCAGTACTTC
>TRBV5-4|.|.|TRBJ2-7
CASRGRDNEQYF
TGTGCCAGCAGAGGCCGAGACAACGAGCAGTACTTC
>TRBV20-1|few|TRBD2|TRBJ2-7
CSASAAGLGEQYF
TGCAGTGCTAGCGCAGCGGGATTGGGCGAGCAGTACTTC
>TRBV4-1|.|TRBD1|TRBJ2-7
CASSQGGPGTGAGNYEQYF
TGCGCCAGCAGCCAAGGGGGTCCCGGGACAGGGGCAGGCAACTACGAGCAGTACTTC
>TRBV14|.|TRBD2|TRBJ2-5
CASSQLLAEEETQYF
TGTGCCAGCAGCCAGCTCCTAGCGGAGGAAGAGACCCAGTACTTC
>TRBV6-4|few|.|TRBJ2-2
CASSDWEAGELFF
TGTGCCAGCAGTGATTGGGAAGCCGGGGAGCTGTTTTTT
>TRBV5-1|many|.|TRBJ2-1
CASSGQNEQFF
TGCGCCAGCAGTGGTCAGAATGAGCAGTTCTTC
>TRBV28|.|TRBD2|TRBJ2-3
CASSLTGGHTDTQYF
TGTGCCAGCAGTTTAACGGGAGGTCACACAGATACGCAGTATTTT
>TRBV7-9|few|.|TRBJ2-1
CASSLGGIGGDEQFF
TGTGCCAGCAGCTTAGGGGGGATTGGGGGCGATGAGCAGTTCTTC
>TRBV24-1|.|.|TRBJ2-7
CATSDWGEGEQYF
TGTGCCACCAGTGATTGGGGTGAAGGCGAGCAGTACTTC
>TRBV9|.|.|TRBJ2-2
CASSVGGANTGELFF
TGTGCCAGCAGCGTAGGAGGCGCGAACACCGGGGAGCTGTTTTTT
>TRBV27|.|.|TRBJ2-1
CASSPWGVVNEQFF
TGTGCCAGCAGTCCCTGGGGGGTTGTGAATGAGCAGTTCTTC
>TRBV6-2/TRBV6-3|few|.|TRBJ2-7
CASTDTPYEQYF
TGTGCCAGCACCGACACCCCCTACGAGCAGTACTTC
>TRBV20-1|few|TRBD2|TRBJ2-7
CSAREGGSYYEQYF
TGCAGTGCAAGGGAGGGAGGGAGCTACTACGAGCAGTACTTC
>TRBV20-1|few|.|TRBJ2-5
CSARQMEEGTQETQYF
TGCAGTGCTAGGCAAATGGAGGAGGGTACTCAAGAGACCCAGTACTTC
>TRBV25-1|few|TRBD2|TRBJ2-4
CDPGRGGLAGSLAKNIQYF
TGTGACCCAGGGAGGGGAGGACTAGCGGGAAGCTTAGCCAAAAACATTCAGTACTTC
>TRBV28|.|.|TRBJ1-2
CASSQGGGVSGYTF
TGTGCCAGCAGCCAAGGGGGGGGAGTTTCTGGCTACACCTTC
>TRBV5-4|few|TRBD2|TRBJ2-3
CASSRRTSGISTDTQYF
TGTGCCAGCAGCCGCCGGACTAGCGGGATCAGCACAGATACGCAGTATTTT
>TRBV5-1|.|TRBD2|TRBJ2-1
CASSPGLVRNEQFF
TGCGCCAGCAGTCCGGGACTAGTGCGCAATGAGCAGTTCTTC
>TRBV6-1|.|.|TRBJ1-3
CASSPLNSGNTIYF
TGTGCCAGCAGCCCCCTGAACTCTGGAAACACCATATATTTT
>TRBV28|.|.|TRBJ2-4
CASSSLNPGQQNIQYF
TGTGCCAGCAGTTCGCTCAACCCGGGACAACAAAACATTCAGTACTTC
>TRBV5-1|.|.|TRBJ1-5
CASSLELGSQPQHF
TGCGCCAGCAGCTTGGAACTGGGGTCCCAGCCCCAGCATTTT
>TRBV19|.|.|TRBJ2-7
CASSTRFPCEQYF
TGTGCCAGTAGCACCAGGTTTCCCTGCGAGCAGTACTTC
>TRBV18|few|TRBD1|TRBJ2-2
CASSAATGGMYAGELFF
TGTGCCAGCTCAGCGGCGACAGGGGGGATGTATGCCGGGGAGCTGTTTTTT
>TRBV7-9|few|.|TRBJ2-1
CASSKPGVRFTYNEQFF
TGTGCCAGCAGCAAACCGGGAGTCAGGTTTACGTACAATGAGCAGTTCTTC
>TRBV29-1|.|TRBD1|TRBJ2-7
CSVEQGQGAEQYF
TGCAGCGTTGAACAGGGACAGGGGGCCGAGCAGTACTTC
>TRBV6-1|many|.|TRBJ2-5
CASTELMSLETQYF
TGTGCCAGCACCGAGCTTATGTCATTGGAGACCCAGTACTTC
>TRBV3-1|.|.|TRBJ2-1
CASSDSPSTAFNNEQFF
TGTGCCAGCAGCGACTCCCCTTCGACAGCCTTTAACAATGAGCAGTTCTTC
>TRBV29-1|few|TRBD1|TRBJ2-5
CSVEPTGVQETQYF
TGCAGCGTTGAGCCCACAGGGGTCCAAGAGACCCAGTACTTC
>TRBV18|.|TRBD2|TRBJ2-7
CASSPPMGGSYEQYF
TGTGCCAGCTCACCACCGATGGGGGGGTCCTACGAGCAGTACTTC
>TRBV5-4|.|TRBD2|TRBJ2-1
CASSLGRGATYNEQFF
TGTGCCAGCAGCTTGGGGCGGGGGGCAACCTACAATGAGCAGTTCTTC
>TRBV7-2|.|TRBD1|TRBJ2-7
CASSLARYRTGAYEQYF
TGTGCCAGCAGCTTAGCGCGTTACAGGACAGGGGCCTACGAGCAGTACTTC
>TRBV7-9|few|.|TRBJ1-4
CASSRSGSGGEKLFF
TGTGCCAGCAGCCGATCCGGGAGTGGGGGAGAAAAACTGTTTTTT
>TRBV7-3|.|.|TRBJ1-2
CASSFRDGYGYTF
TGTGCCAGCAGCTTTCGGGACGGCTATGGCTACACCTTC
>TRBV6-5|few|.|TRBJ2-5
CASSYPGHSQETQYF
TGTGCCAGCAGTTACCCGGGACATTCCCAAGAGACCCAGTACTTC
>TRBV20-1|.|.|TRBJ2-5
CSASLGGAGETQYF
TGCAGTGCTTCCCTAGGGGGGGCAGGAGAGACCCAGTACTTC
>TRBV7-2|many|.|TRBJ2-7
CASSPGLNYEQYF
TGCGCCAGCAGCCCGGGACTCAACTACGAGCAGTACTTC
>TRBV19|.|TRBD2|TRBJ2-1
CASNPTSGRRGEQFF
TGTGCCAGTAACCCGACTAGCGGGAGGAGGGGTGAGCAGTTCTTC
>TRBV10-2|.|TRBD1|TRBJ1-5
CASRDRGPQPQHF
TGCGCCAGCAGGGACAGGGGCCCGCAGCCCCAGCATTTT
>TRBV4-3|few|TRBD2|TRBJ2-4
CASSQVPGGGNIQYF
TGCGCCAGCAGCCAAGTCCCCGGGGGGGGAAACATTCAGTACTTC